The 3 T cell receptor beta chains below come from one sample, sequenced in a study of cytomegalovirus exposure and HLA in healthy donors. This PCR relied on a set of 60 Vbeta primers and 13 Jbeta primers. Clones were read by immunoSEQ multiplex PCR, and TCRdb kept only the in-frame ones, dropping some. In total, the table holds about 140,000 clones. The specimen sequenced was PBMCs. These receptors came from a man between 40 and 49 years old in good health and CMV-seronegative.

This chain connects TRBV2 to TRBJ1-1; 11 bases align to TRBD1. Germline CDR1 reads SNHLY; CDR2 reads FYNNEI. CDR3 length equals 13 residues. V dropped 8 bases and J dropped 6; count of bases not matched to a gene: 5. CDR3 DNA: TGTGCCAGCGGACAGGGGGCGGTCGCTGAAGCTTTCTTT. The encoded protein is CASGQGAVAEAFF.

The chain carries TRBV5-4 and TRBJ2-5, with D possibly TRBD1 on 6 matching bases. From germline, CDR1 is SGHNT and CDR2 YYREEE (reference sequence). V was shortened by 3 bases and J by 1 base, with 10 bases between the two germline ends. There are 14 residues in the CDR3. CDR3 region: CASSSGHRQETQYF. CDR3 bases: TGTGCCAGCAGCTCGGGACACCGCCAAGAGACCCAGTACTTC.

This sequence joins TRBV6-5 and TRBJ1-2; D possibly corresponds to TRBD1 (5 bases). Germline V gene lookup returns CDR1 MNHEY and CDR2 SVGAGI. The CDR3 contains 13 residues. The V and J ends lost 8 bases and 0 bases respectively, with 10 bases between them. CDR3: CASGGTANYGYTF. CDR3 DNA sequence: TGTGCCAGCGGGGGGACTGCTAACTATGGCTACACCTTC.